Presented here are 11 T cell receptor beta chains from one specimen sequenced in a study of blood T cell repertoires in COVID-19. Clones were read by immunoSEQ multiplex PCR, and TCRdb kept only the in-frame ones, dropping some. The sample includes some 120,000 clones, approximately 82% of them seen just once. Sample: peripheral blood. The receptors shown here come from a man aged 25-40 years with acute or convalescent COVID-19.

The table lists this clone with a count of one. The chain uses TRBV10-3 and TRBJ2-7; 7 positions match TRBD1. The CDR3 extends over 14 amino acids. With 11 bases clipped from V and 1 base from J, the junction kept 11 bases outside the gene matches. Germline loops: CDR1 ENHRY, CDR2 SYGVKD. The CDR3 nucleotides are TGTGCCGCCACAGGGGAAGGAGGATCCTACGAGCAGTACTTC. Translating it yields CAATGEGGSYEQYF.

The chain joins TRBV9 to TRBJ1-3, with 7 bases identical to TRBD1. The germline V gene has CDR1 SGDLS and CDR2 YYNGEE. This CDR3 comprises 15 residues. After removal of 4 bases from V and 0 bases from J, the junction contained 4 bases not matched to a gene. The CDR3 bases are TGTGCCAGCAGCCCGGGACAGACCTCTGGAAACACCATATATTTT. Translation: CASSPGQTSGNTIYF. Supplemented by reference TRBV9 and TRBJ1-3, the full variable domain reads DSGVTQTPKHLITATGQRVTLRCSPRSGDLSVYWYQQSLDQGLQFLIQYYNGEERAKGNILERFSAQQFPDLHSELNLSSLELGDSALYFCASSPGQTSGNTIYFGEGSWLTVV.

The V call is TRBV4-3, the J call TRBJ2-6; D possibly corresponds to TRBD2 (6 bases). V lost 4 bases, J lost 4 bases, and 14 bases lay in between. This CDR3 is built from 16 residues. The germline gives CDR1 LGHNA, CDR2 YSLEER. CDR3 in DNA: TGCGCCAGCAGCCTCCAGGTGGGAGGAGGGGCCAACGTCCTGACTTTC. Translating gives CASSLQVGGGANVLTF.

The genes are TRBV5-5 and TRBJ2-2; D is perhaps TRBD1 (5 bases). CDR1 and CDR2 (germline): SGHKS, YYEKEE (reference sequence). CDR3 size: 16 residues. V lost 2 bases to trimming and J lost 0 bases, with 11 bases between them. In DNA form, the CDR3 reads TGTGCCAGCAGCTTTATGTGGGGCTCGAACACCGGGGAGCTGTTTTTT. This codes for CASSFMWGSNTGELFF.

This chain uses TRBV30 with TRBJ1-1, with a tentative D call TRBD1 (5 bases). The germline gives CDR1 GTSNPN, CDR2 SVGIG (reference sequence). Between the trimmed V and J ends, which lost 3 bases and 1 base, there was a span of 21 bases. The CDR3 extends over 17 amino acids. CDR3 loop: CAWSLQGRYEWNTEAFF. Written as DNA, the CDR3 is TGTGCCTGGAGCCTTCAGGGTAGGTACGAGTGGAACACTGAAGCTTTCTTT.

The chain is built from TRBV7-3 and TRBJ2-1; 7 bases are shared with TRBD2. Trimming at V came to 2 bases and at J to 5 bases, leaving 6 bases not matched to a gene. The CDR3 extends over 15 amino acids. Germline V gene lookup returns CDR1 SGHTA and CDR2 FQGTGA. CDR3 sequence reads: CASSLLSGVNNEQFF. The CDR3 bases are TGTGCCAGCAGCTTACTCAGCGGGGTAAACAATGAGCAGTTCTTC.

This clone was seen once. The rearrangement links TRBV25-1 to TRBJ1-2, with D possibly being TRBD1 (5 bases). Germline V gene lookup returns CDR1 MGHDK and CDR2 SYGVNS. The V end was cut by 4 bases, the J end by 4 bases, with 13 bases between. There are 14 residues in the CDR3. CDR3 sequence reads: CASSGQGTLYGYTF. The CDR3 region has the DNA TGTGCCAGCAGTGGCCAGGGAACACTCTATGGCTACACCTTC.

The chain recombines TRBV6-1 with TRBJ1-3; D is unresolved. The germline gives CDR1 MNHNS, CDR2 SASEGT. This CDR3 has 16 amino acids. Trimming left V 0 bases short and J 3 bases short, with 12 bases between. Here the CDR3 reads CASSEAARFVGNTIYF. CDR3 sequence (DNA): TGTGCCAGCAGTGAAGCTGCGCGGTTTGTTGGAAACACCATATATTTT.

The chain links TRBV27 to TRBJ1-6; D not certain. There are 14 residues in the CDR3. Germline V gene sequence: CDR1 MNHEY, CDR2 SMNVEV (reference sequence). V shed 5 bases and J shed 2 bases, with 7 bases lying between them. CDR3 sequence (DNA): TGTGCCAGCAGTGTAAATGCCTATAATTCACCCCTCCACTTT. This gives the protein CASSVNAYNSPLHF.

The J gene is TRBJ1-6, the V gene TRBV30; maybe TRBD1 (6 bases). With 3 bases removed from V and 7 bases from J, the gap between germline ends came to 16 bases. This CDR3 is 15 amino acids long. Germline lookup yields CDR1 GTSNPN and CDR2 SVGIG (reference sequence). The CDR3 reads CAWRILQGGNSPLHF. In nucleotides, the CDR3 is TGTGCCTGGAGGATCCTACAGGGTGGGAATTCACCCCTCCACTTT.

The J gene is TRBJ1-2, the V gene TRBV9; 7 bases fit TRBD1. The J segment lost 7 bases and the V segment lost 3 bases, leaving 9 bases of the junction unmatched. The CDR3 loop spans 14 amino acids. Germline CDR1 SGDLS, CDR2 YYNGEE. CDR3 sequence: CASSATTGFSGYTF. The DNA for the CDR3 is TGTGCCAGCAGCGCCACGACAGGGTTCAGTGGCTACACCTTC.